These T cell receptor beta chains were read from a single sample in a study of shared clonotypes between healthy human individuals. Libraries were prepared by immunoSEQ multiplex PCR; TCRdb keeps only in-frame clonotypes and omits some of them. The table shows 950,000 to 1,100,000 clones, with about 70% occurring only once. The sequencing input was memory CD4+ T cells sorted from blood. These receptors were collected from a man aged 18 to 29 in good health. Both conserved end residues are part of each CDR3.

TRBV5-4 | CASSHGASGGNYQETQYF
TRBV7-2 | CASSPLAGPYNEQFF
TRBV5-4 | CASSSKTQGYGNTIYF
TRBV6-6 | CASSSVGGARSTEAFF
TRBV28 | CASSFNRLNTEAFF
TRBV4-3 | CASSQESGGGHNTGELFF
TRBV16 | CASSQSLRQLDTGELFF
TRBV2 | CASNAGQQPQHF
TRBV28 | CASSFGGTNYGYTF
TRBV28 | CASSSSDRAMLYGYTF
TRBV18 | CASSERRLAGVGTGELFF
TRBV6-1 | CATAREVLNYGYTF
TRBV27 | CASSSGTSGRAGYEQYF
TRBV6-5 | CASSLGGNYGYTF
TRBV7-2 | CASSLAQFGTEAFF
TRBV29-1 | CSAKFQGAQSYEQYF
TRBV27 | CASRTLRGGQMDNEQFF
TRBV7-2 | CASSTRQGHTEAFF
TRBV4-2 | CASSPVLAGDSREQFF
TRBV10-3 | CAISGVTGDLAYNEQFF
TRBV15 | CATSPRQGNEKLFF
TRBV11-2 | CASSFGGATDTQYF
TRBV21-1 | CASLQGGYNEQFF
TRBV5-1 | CASSLARTSGPHYEQYF
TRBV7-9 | CASSSQGVGTEAFF
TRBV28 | CASRLSGASHEKLFF
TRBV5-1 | CASSLNDRSYNEQFF
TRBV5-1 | CASSLGGPTEAFF
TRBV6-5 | CASSPFQSSYNEQFF
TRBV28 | CASSLSPGQGVMYF